The rows below give T cell receptor beta chains drawn from one sample of a study of somatic mutations in cytotoxic T cells in rheumatoid arthritis. The repertoire was sequenced with immunoSEQ multiplex PCR; TCRdb's copy has only in-frame clones and lacks some. The sample consists of roughly 14,000 clones, just under 80% of them appearing once. Sequenced material: CD8+ T cells sorted from blood. These receptor sequences come from an adult with rheumatoid arthritis. Both conserved end residues are part of each CDR3. The D gene is left open where the match is weak. Size is stated for part of the rows, as once, few or many counts, or as a class when the clone is expanded.

TRBJ2-5 TRBV10-3 NA NA TGTGCCATCTCTTCCCCGGGACATACTCAAGAGACCCAGTACTTC CAISSPGHTQETQYF
TRBJ1-4 TRBV9 NA medium-sized TGTGCCAGCAGCGTTACAGGGACAACTAATGAAAAACTGTTTTTT CASSVTGTTNEKLFF
TRBJ2-7 TRBV27 TRBD1 NA TGTGCCAGCAGTTTCGGGACAGAAGATCCCTACGAGCAGTACTTC CASSFGTEDPYEQYF
TRBJ1-5 TRBV28 NA NA TGTGCCAGCACCTCCCAAGGGGGACATAATAGCAATCAGCCCCAGCATTTT CASTSQGGHNSNQPQHF
TRBJ2-2 TRBV6-4 NA NA TGTGCCAGCAGTGCCGGATCGACCGGGGAGCTGTTTTTT CASSAGSTGELFF
TRBJ1-5 TRBV5-1 NA NA TGCGCCAGCAGCTTGACTCCGAATCAGCCCCAGCATTTT CASSLTPNQPQHF
TRBJ2-3 TRBV9 TRBD2 NA TGTGCCAGCAGCCCGACGGGGAGGGAGCCTCATACGCAGTATTTT CASSPTGREPHTQYF
TRBJ2-7 TRBV2 NA NA TGTGCCAGCAGTGTGAGGTCTAGCGAACCCTACGAGCAGTACTTC CASSVRSSEPYEQYF
TRBJ2-5 TRBV11-3 TRBD2 NA TGTGCCAGCAGCCCACCACTAGCGGAAGAGACCCAGTACTTC CASSPPLAEETQYF
TRBJ2-7 TRBV28 TRBD1 NA TGTGCCAGCAGTGCGCAGGGGGCCTACGAGCAGTACTTC CASSAQGAYEQYF
TRBJ2-1 TRBV14 NA NA TGTGCCAGCAGTCGAATCAATTACAATGAGCAGTTCTTC CASSRINYNEQFF
TRBJ2-1 TRBV6-4 TRBD1 NA TGTGCCAGCAGTCCAAGACAGGGGCGACCCCCCAATGAGCAGTTCTTC CASSPRQGRPPNEQFF
TRBJ1-1 TRBV6-5 TRBD1 NA TGTGCCAGCAGAATAACAGGGGGAAACACTGAAGCTTTCTTT CASRITGGNTEAFF
TRBJ2-7 TRBV7-2 NA NA TGTGCCAGCAGCCCGGGACGGCACTACGAGCAGTACTTC CASSPGRHYEQYF
TRBJ1-1 TRBV5-1 TRBD1 once TGCGCCAGCAGCTTGGGGGACAGGGAGCCTGAAGCTTTCTTT CASSLGDREPEAFF
TRBJ2-3 TRBV5-6 TRBD2 few TGTGCCAGCAGCTGGGCGGGAGCCCCAGATACGCAGTATTTT CASSWAGAPDTQYF
TRBJ2-7 TRBV4-1 NA NA TGCGCCAGCAGCCAAGAAGCAGGATACGGCAACGAGCAGTACTTC CASSQEAGYGNEQYF
TRBJ2-2 TRBV4-2 NA NA TGTGCCAGCAGCCAACATAGTGCTAGCGAGAGCACCGGGGAGCTGTTTTTT CASSQHSASESTGELFF
TRBJ2-7 TRBV29-1 NA NA TGCAGCGGGTCGGTGGGGGGCTCCTACGAGCAGTACTTC CSGSVGGSYEQYF
TRBJ2-2 TRBV30 NA NA TGTGCCTGGAGTTGGGCCTTGAACACCGGGGAGCTGTTTTTT CAWSWALNTGELFF
TRBJ1-5 TRBV6-5 NA NA TGTGCCAGCAGTTACTCTCGGGGGCAGCGTCAGCCCCAGCATTTT CASSYSRGQRQPQHF
TRBJ2-3 TRBV29-1 NA NA TGCAGCGCGTATTTAGCGGAGCGCACAGATACGCAGTATTTT CSAYLAERTDTQYF
TRBJ2-5 TRBV7-3 NA few TGTGCCAGCAGCTGGGGGGTGGGTTTTCGAGAGACCCAGTACTTC CASSWGVGFRETQYF
TRBJ2-5 TRBV7-9 NA NA TGTGCCAGCAGCTTACAAGGATACGAGACCCAGTACTTC CASSLQGYETQYF
TRBJ1-2 TRBV2 NA NA TGTGCCAGCAGGTTAGACAGCCTCAACTATGGCTACACCTTC CASRLDSLNYGYTF
TRBJ2-2 TRBV11-3 TRBD2 NA TGTGCCAGCAGCTTAGGACTAGCGGGAGAGGCCGGGGAGCTGTTTTTT CASSLGLAGEAGELFF
TRBJ2-2 TRBV30 NA few TGTGCCTGGAGTGTACCTGGGGAGCTGTTTTTT CAWSVPGELFF